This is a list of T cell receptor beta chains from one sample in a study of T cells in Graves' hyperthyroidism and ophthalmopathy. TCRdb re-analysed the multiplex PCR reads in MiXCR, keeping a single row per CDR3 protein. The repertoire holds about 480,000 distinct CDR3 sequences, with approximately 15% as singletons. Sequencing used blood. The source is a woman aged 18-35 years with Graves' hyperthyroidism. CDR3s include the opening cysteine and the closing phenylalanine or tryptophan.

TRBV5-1 CASSRGEAGELFF
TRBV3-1 CASSSPPGTLNTEAFF
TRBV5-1 CASSLSNWGRDIQYF
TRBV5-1 CASRPGQGRDNQPQHF
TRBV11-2 CASTEPGASTDTQYF
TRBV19 CASSTVYNEQFF
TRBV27 CASSPGGHRNEKLFF
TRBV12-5 CASSSFSGNTIYF
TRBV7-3 CASSFRDFTEAFF
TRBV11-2 CASSLKAYTGELFF
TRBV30 CASTRPGKSYEQYF
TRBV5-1 CASQGEGRFEETQYF
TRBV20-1 CSALLRDRGLDGYTF
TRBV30 CAWSVGGATTEAFF
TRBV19 CASSTLGLAGGRPYEQYF
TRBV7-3 CASSLWAGGPLNTGELFF
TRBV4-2 CASSPSETGGDTQYF